This T cell receptor beta chain comes out of a study of T cell repertoires in ileal Crohn's disease. The time point denotes: inflamed ileum from the surgical specimen. Germline assignment: CDR1 SGHTA and CDR2 FQGNSA. V dropped 4 bases and J dropped 6; count of bases not matched to a gene: 6. The CDR3 runs 15 residues. Details on this clone: The antigen is undetermined.

Repertoires were generated with immunoSEQ multiplex PCR, while TCRdb's copy carries only in-frame clones and drops some. This sample yields roughly 15,000 clones, of which about 76% are seen a single time; roughly 4% belongs to the top ten. General study results and limits: Active smokers at surgery had more clonal expansions than non-smokers. Sorted CD8 T cells held more high-frequency clones than CD4.

The sequenced sample consisted of ileal tissue. The clonotype was recovered from an adult with Crohn's disease. The chain couples TRBV7-2 to TRBJ2-1, with TRBD2 matching over 10 bases. The CDR3 DNA reads TGTGCCAGCAGCTCCATAGCGGGAGGCGTCAATGAGCAGTTCTTC. Its translation: CASSSIAGGVNEQFF.